These 7 T cell receptor beta chains were all obtained from the same sample, sequenced in a study of beta chain features in type 1 diabetes. What was sequenced were expressed TCRB transcripts, since all of the isolated RNA had been reverse transcribed. TCRdb's table, derived via immunoSEQ multiplex PCR, lists solely in-frame clones and lacks some. Of 500,000 to 800,000 clones in the sample, about an eighth are singletons; the top ten hold 0.095% to 0.15%. No antigen has been identified for these receptors. General observations from the study: Researchers report that Type 1 diabetes patients had moderately but significantly shorter TCRB CDR3s across all four CD4+ subsets.

Sequences were obtained from naive CD4+ T cells from blood. Receptors were obtained from a man aged 25-45 years with type 1 diabetes.

This clone came up a few times. The V call is TRBV18, the J call TRBJ2-7; the D is unclear. CDR1 and CDR2 (germline): KGHSH, LQKENI. The CDR3 loop spans 14 amino acids. Trimming removed 0 bases from V and 4 bases from J, with 10 bases in between. Here the CDR3 DNA reads TGTGCCAGCTCACCACCGTCGCAGACGTACGAGCAGTACTTC. Protein product: CASSPPSQTYEQYF.

This chain links TRBV28 with TRBJ1-5; 7 nucleotides match TRBD1. V trimming: 6 bases; J trimming: 0 bases; junction bases outside the gene matches: 8. CDR3 length equals 16 residues. Germline V CDR1 and CDR2: MDHEN, SYDVKM. Here the CDR3 reads CASSGQALHSNQPQHF. The CDR3 coding sequence is TGTGCCAGCAGCGGACAGGCTCTCCATAGCAATCAGCCCCAGCATTTT. Complete variable domain (other parts from reference TRBV28 and TRBJ1-5): DVKVTQSSRYLVKRTGEKVFLECVQDMDHENMFWYRQDPGLGLRLIYFSYDVKMKEKGDIPEGYSVSREKKERFSLILESASTNQTSMYLCASSGQALHSNQPQHFGDGTRLSIL.

The chain has TRBV18 and TRBJ1-4, with D uncertain. This CDR3 has 15 amino acids. Germline CDR1 KGHSH, CDR2 LQKENI. V gave up 5 bases and J gave up 5 bases, with 15 bases separating them. CDR3 coding DNA: TGTGCCAGCTCATTAGCCGGTACGGAAAATGAAAAACTGTTTTTT. This translates into CASSLAGTENEKLFF.

The V call is TRBV9, the J call TRBJ2-1, with 7 bases that match TRBD2. The V gene end was trimmed by 5 bases and the J gene end by 3 bases; junction bases not matched to a gene: 8. Germline CDR1 is SGDLS and CDR2 is YYNGEE. The CDR3 spans 15 residues. The CDR3 nucleotides read TGTGCCAGCAGTAAGGGGTCTAGCGGCTACAATGAGCAGTTCTTC. Translation gives CASSKGSSGYNEQFF. The complete variable domain, with remaining parts taken from reference TRBV9 and TRBJ2-1, reads DSGVTQTPKHLITATGQRVTLRCSPRSGDLSVYWYQQSLDQGLQFLIQYYNGEERAKGNILERFSAQQFPDLHSELNLSSLELGDSALYFCASSKGSSGYNEQFFGPGTRLTVL.

This chain connects TRBV7-9 to TRBJ2-1; 13 bases are a match to TRBD2. In germline, CDR1 is SEHNR, CDR2 FQNEAQ (reference sequence). V lost 5 bases to trimming and J lost 3 bases; unmatched junction nucleotides: 4. This CDR3 spans 16 amino acids. The CDR3 DNA reads as TGTGCCAGCAGCACGGGACTAGCGGGGCTCTACAATGAGCAGTTCTTC. Translation gives CASSTGLAGLYNEQFF.

This clone came up a few times. The chain joins TRBV25-1 to TRBJ1-5; 9 bases agree with TRBD1. V was pared by 4 bases and J by 6 bases, with 4 bases of the junction left unmatched. The CDR3 totals 14 residues. Germline V gene data show CDR1 as MGHDK and CDR2 as SYGVNS. The chain's CDR3 is CASSGGTGSQPQHF. The CDR3 DNA follows: TGTGCCAGCAGTGGAGGGACAGGGAGTCAGCCCCAGCATTTT.

The V and J genes are TRBV4-2 and TRBJ2-7, with D unclear. The CDR3 length is 14 residues. Germline CDR1 LGHNA, CDR2 YNFKEQ. Trimming left V 1 base short and J 2 bases short, with 9 bases between. DNA of the CDR3: TGTGCCAGCAGCCAAGGATACAGCACCTACGAGCAGTACTTC. This sequence encodes CASSQGYSTYEQYF.